These T cell receptor beta chains were read from a single sample in a study of blood T cell repertoires in COVID-19. Sequenced by immunoSEQ multiplex PCR; TCRdb stores in-frame clones only, minus some. Altogether about 240,000 clones are present, about 90% being singletons, with the ten largest covering roughly 0.89%. The source material was peripheral blood. The source of these receptors is a man aged 25-45 years with COVID-19, enrolled during active disease. CDR3s include the opening cysteine and the closing phenylalanine or tryptophan. D genes are given only for firm matches. Size is omitted from some rows. Given values are once, few, many or a class for expanded clones.

d_gene,v_gene,abundance,j_gene,CDR3aa,CDR3nt
.,TRBV7-3,.,TRBJ2-5,CASSLTGSRQETQYF,TGTGCCAGCAGCTTAACCGGGTCCCGCCAAGAGACCCAGTACTTC
.,TRBV4-1,.,TRBJ1-5,CASSQDITAGTYQPQHF,TGCGCCAGCAGCCAAGATATAACGGCAGGGACTTATCAGCCCCAGCATTTT
.,TRBV5-5,.,TRBJ1-5,CASSLGRAENSNQPQHF,TGTGCCAGCAGCTTGGGGAGGGCGGAAAATAGCAATCAGCCCCAGCATTTT
TRBD2,TRBV13,.,TRBJ2-7,CASSAPGLAGDYEQYF,TGTGCCAGCAGCGCTCCGGGACTAGCGGGGGACTACGAGCAGTACTTC
TRBD1,TRBV5-1,.,TRBJ2-3,CASSLVQGATDTQYF,TGCGCCAGCAGCTTGGTCCAGGGGGCGACGGATACGCAGTATTTT
TRBD1,TRBV10-3,.,TRBJ1-5,CAISETGGWSNQPQHF,TGTGCCATCAGTGAGACAGGGGGCTGGAGCAATCAGCCCCAGCATTTT
TRBD1,TRBV18,.,TRBJ1-1,CASRTGGNTEAFF,TGTGCCAGTCGAACAGGGGGCAACACTGAAGCTTTCTTT
TRBD2,TRBV9,.,TRBJ2-5,CASSPGGEQETQYF,TGTGCCAGCAGCCCGGGGGGGGAGCAAGAGACCCAGTACTTC
TRBD1,TRBV5-1,.,TRBJ2-3,CASSLALRGHASTDTQYF,TGCGCCAGCAGCTTGGCCCTTAGGGGGCATGCTAGCACAGATACGCAGTATTTT
.,TRBV2,few,TRBJ2-2,CASRLGRSGTGELFF,TGTGCCAGCCGTCTTGGGCGGTCGGGGACCGGGGAGCTGTTTTTT
TRBD1,TRBV5-1,.,TRBJ1-1,CASSLADRAVNTEAFF,TGCGCCAGCAGCTTGGCAGACAGGGCGGTCAACACTGAAGCTTTCTTT
.,TRBV13,.,TRBJ1-2,CASSQTGWSNYGYTF,TGTGCCAGCAGCCAAACAGGGTGGTCTAACTATGGCTACACCTTC
TRBD2,TRBV7-9,.,TRBJ2-1,CASSHRLAGGRHNEQFF,TGTGCCAGCAGCCACAGACTAGCGGGGGGGCGACACAATGAGCAGTTCTTC
.,TRBV2,.,TRBJ1-2,CASSDDLWRYGYTF,TGTGCCAGCAGCGACGACCTGTGGAGATATGGCTACACCTTC
TRBD1,TRBV18,once,TRBJ1-1,CASSPRTGAVGNTEAFF,TGTGCCAGCTCACCCAGGACAGGTGCGGTTGGGAACACTGAAGCTTTCTTT
.,TRBV5-6,.,TRBJ1-4,CASSGRSGAFPEKLFF,TGTGCCAGCAGCGGCCGCTCAGGGGCTTTTCCCGAAAAACTGTTTTTT
.,TRBV2,.,TRBJ1-3,CASSHNRGLSGNTIYF,TGTGCCAGCAGCCATAATCGCGGACTCTCTGGAAACACCATATATTTT
TRBD1,TRBV5-1,.,TRBJ1-2,CASSDSTGTDYGYTF,TGCGCCAGCAGCGATTCGACAGGGACTGACTATGGCTACACCTTC